This TCR beta chain was identified during a study of blood T cell repertoires in COVID-19. Those enrolled, adults aged roughly 18 to 95 years, came from around 25 US areas. V lost 7 bases and J lost 1, with 9 bases in between. CDR1 SGHRS and CDR2 YFSETQ come from the germline V gene. The CDR3 contains 12 residues. As processed by the authors: Reference gene primers were amplified, and this amplification served to estimate nucleated cell counts. The assay was immunoSEQ multiplex PCR, and TCRdb's table has in-frame clones only and misses some. V and J calls and clone size are given by that table; D and trimming were obtained from the DNA. In the table there are almost 200,000 clones, more than 80% of which are singletons.

J is TRBJ2-7 and V is TRBV5-1; TRBD1 might be the D (5 bases). Sequencing was carried out using PBMCs or T cells enriched from blood (not recorded which). The source is a woman in her late teens or twenties who had recovered from COVID-19. CDR3 sequence reads: CASGDSSYEQYF. Written as DNA, the CDR3 is TGCGCCAGCGGCGACAGTTCCTACGAGCAGTACTTC.